The present T cell receptor (beta chain) was sequenced within a study of blood T cell repertoires in COVID-19. Study-wide context: The study drew acute and convalescent COVID-19 samples from the United States, Italy and Spain.

Germline loops: CDR1 SGHRS, CDR2 YFSETQ. The CDR3 runs to 14 residues. Trimming left V 4 bases short and J 0 bases short, with 9 bases between. The age range of participants was about 18 to 100 years, with residence in about two dozen US areas. Someone with COVID-19 had been met by exposed participants within 2 weeks before study entry. For this clone: Other nucleotide sequences from this sample produce the same CDR3.

The method was immunoSEQ multiplex PCR; TCRdb's version includes in-frame clones alone and lacks a portion of them. Of approximately 190,000 clones in the sample, about 83% were seen once. The chain employs TRBV5-1 and TRBJ2-3; a possible D gene is TRBD1 (6 bases). The receptor was isolated from a woman in her twenties or thirties who had been exposed to COVID-19. Source material: PBMCs or T cells enriched from blood (not recorded which). In DNA form, the CDR3 reads TGCGCCAGCAGCCCTGGACAGAGCACAGATACGCAGTATTTT. Residues: CASSPGQSTDTQYF.